These 30 T cell receptor beta chains came from one sample sequenced in a study of blood T cell repertoires in COVID-19. Using immunoSEQ multiplex PCR, the repertoire was profiled, and TCRdb retains in-frame clones only, with some absent. The repertoire holds 110,000 to 150,000 clones, approximately 78% seen once, with 4% to 5% in the top ten. Sequenced: peripheral blood. All receptors come from an elderly woman with acute or convalescent COVID-19.

This clone has just one count. The rearrangement joins TRBV9 to TRBJ1-2; a weak D match, TRBD1 (5 bases). CDR1 is SGDLS, CDR2 YYNGEE, per germline. The CDR3 has 14 amino acids. V was cut by 3 bases and J by 6 bases, with 15 bases left in between. For the CDR3, the DNA is TGTGCCAGCAGCGGCAGGGCTGGGGAGGATGGCTACACCTTC. The encoded protein is CASSGRAGEDGYTF.

DNA for the CDR3: TGCGCCAGCAGCTTGGCCTCCTACCCAGGGACAGATAACTATGGCTACACCTTC. This translates into CASSLASYPGTDNYGYTF. The J gene is TRBJ1-2, the V gene TRBV5-1; 7 nucleotides agree with TRBD1. CDR1 and CDR2 from the germline V gene are SGHRS and YFSETQ. V shed 0 bases, J shed 1 base, and the junction held 12 bases outside the gene matches. The CDR3 has 18 residues.

The V call is TRBV28, the J call TRBJ1-2; 9 positions agree with TRBD1. The J segment lost 6 bases and the V segment lost 5 bases, leaving 10 bases of the junction unmatched. Germline loops: CDR1 MDHEN, CDR2 SYDVKM. The CDR3 is made up of 15 amino acids. This CDR3 reads CASSRYGQGKDGYTF. In nucleotides, the CDR3 is TGTGCCAGCAGTCGATACGGACAGGGGAAGGATGGCTACACCTTC.

V and J are TRBV6-5 and TRBJ1-5; 7 nucleotides line up with TRBD1. Looked up from germline, CDR1 is MNHEY and CDR2 is SVGAGI. V gave up 9 bases and J gave up 2 bases; unmatched junction bases: 10. CDR3 size: 15 residues. CDR3: CASLDRRRGNQPQHF. The CDR3 DNA follows: TGTGCCAGTTTGGACAGGAGGAGAGGCAATCAGCCCCAGCATTTT.

The chain has TRBV7-8 and TRBJ2-1; maybe TRBD2 (6 bases). Per the germline V gene, CDR1 is SGHVS and CDR2 is FQNEAQ. The CDR3 spans 14 residues. The germline V and J ends were trimmed by 5 bases and 5 bases, with 13 bases remaining between them. For the CDR3, the DNA is TGTGCCAGCAGCGAGGCCGGGACTGACAATGAGCAGTTCTTC. Translated: CASSEAGTDNEQFF.

V is TRBV7-2 and J is TRBJ2-7; a weak D match, TRBD1 (6 bases). This CDR3 comprises 15 residues. V lost 5 bases and J 3 bases, leaving 17 bases between the germline ends. CDR1 is SGHTA and CDR2 is FQGNSA in the germline V gene. CDR3 sequence reads: CASSLRALGGYEQYF. CDR3 bases: TGTGCCAGCAGCCTACGGGCCCTAGGGGGCTACGAGCAGTACTTC.

The gene calls are TRBV18 and TRBJ2-1, with 7 bases that match TRBD2. CDR1 and CDR2 (germline): KGHSH, LQKENI. This CDR3 has 14 amino acids. V dropped 3 bases and J dropped 6; count of bases not matched to a gene: 5. DNA of the CDR3: TGTGCCAGCTCACCGGTGACTAGCCTCAATGAGCAGTTCTTC. Protein sequence: CASSPVTSLNEQFF.

This chain joins TRBV28 and TRBJ2-7; 7 nucleotides line up with TRBD1. This CDR3 spans 17 amino acids. Germline V CDR1 and CDR2: MDHEN, SYDVKM. Germline trimming cut 2 bases from V and 3 bases from J; bases unmatched to any gene: 13. This CDR3 is CASSLIPRPGQIYEQYF. In DNA form, the CDR3 reads TGTGCCAGCAGTTTAATCCCTAGGCCGGGACAGATCTACGAGCAGTACTTC.

The chain couples TRBV28 to TRBJ2-1; D is unclear. Deletions cut 5 bases from V and 0 bases from J, with 17 bases between. Looked up from germline, CDR1 is MDHEN and CDR2 is SYDVKM. The CDR3 runs 17 residues. CDR3 in DNA: TGTGCCAGCAGTAGCGTGGAGCGCCTGAGCTCCTACAATGAGCAGTTCTTC. It is translated as CASSSVERLSSYNEQFF.

V usage is TRBV29-1 and J usage is TRBJ2-2; 7 bases agree with TRBD1. The V gene's germline CDR1 is SQVTM and CDR2 ANQGSEA. Trimming took 7 bases from V and 4 from J; bases not matched to a gene: 6. CDR3 length: 13 amino acids. The CDR3 coding sequence is TGCAGCGGGCGACAGGGTGGCACCGGGGAGCTGTTTTTT. Translated: CSGRQGGTGELFF.

The chain combines TRBV7-9 with TRBJ1-2; 11 bases agree with TRBD1. Germline lookup yields CDR1 SEHNR and CDR2 FQNEAQ (reference sequence). The CDR3 contains 15 residues. V lost 4 bases and J lost 14; bases outside the gene matches: 15. In DNA form, the CDR3 reads TGTGCCAGCAGCTCATTGGGAGGGGACAGGGGGTCCCTAACCTTC. It codes for CASSSLGGDRGSLTF.

The chain employs TRBV27 and TRBJ1-5; TRBD1 might be the D (6 bases). Trimming removed 6 bases at V and 9 bases at J, with 18 bases between. CDR3 length: 14 amino acids. From germline, CDR1 is MNHEY and CDR2 SMNVEV (reference sequence). As DNA, the CDR3 is TGTGCCAGCAGCTCTACAGGGTTATGGGGGCCCCAGCATTTT. Protein: CASSSTGLWGPQHF.

The chain joins TRBV6-6 to TRBJ1-6, with D tentatively TRBD1 (6 bases). This CDR3 is 14 amino acids long. In germline, CDR1 is MNHNY, CDR2 SVGAGI (reference sequence). The V end lost 6 bases, the J end lost 9 bases, and 15 bases lay between the germline ends. The chain's CDR3 is CASSYRTVSSPLHF. CDR3 bases: TGTGCCAGCAGCTACCGGACAGTTTCTTCACCCCTCCACTTT.

The chain recombines TRBV4-1 with TRBJ2-3; D is undetermined. The germline V gene encodes CDR1 MGHRA and CDR2 YSYEKL. The CDR3 totals 16 residues. V was shortened by 5 bases and J by 7 bases, with 22 bases between the two germline ends. The CDR3 spells CASSSRKAPLAYTQYF. The CDR3, as DNA: TGCGCCAGCAGCTCGCGGAAAGCTCCTCTGGCTTATACGCAGTATTTT.

This chain links TRBV10-2 with TRBJ2-1; 13 nucleotides line up with TRBD2. CDR3 length equals 12 residues. Looked up from germline, CDR1 is WSHSY and CDR2 is SAAADI. V shed 8 bases and J 10 bases; nucleotides not matched to a gene: 2. The CDR3: CASGGLAGEQFF. DNA of the CDR3: TGCGCCAGCGGGGGACTAGCGGGAGAGCAGTTCTTC.

This chain joins TRBV19 and TRBJ2-7, with D tentatively TRBD1 (6 bases). The CDR3 has 19 residues. V lost 9 bases, J lost 0 bases, and 30 bases lay in between. Germline V gives CDR1 LNHDA, CDR2 SQIVND (reference sequence). CDR3 protein: CARHKGQVKDSPPSYEQYF. The CDR3 nucleotides are TGTGCCAGACATAAGGGACAAGTAAAGGACTCCCCGCCCTCCTACGAGCAGTACTTC.

This rearrangement joins TRBV27 to TRBJ2-7, with D tentatively TRBD1 (5 bases). This CDR3 contains 15 residues. Germline V gene lookup returns CDR1 MNHEY and CDR2 SMNVEV (reference sequence). With 6 bases removed from V and 0 bases from J, the gap between germline ends came to 15 bases. The CDR3 bases are TGTGCCAGCAGCCTACAGGAGAGAGGCTCCTACGAGCAGTACTTC. Encoded protein: CASSLQERGSYEQYF.

The chain is built from TRBV27 and TRBJ1-1; 8 nucleotides match TRBD1. The CDR3 consists of 14 residues. V lost 6 bases and J lost 6; bases outside the gene matches: 9. Germline lookup yields CDR1 MNHEY and CDR2 SMNVEV (reference sequence). Here the CDR3 DNA reads TGTGCCAGCAGGCTCGGACAGGGATTGGCTGAAGCTTTCTTT. Residues: CASRLGQGLAEAFF.

The CDR3 sequence: CASRRVGGTEAFF. The CDR3 region has the DNA TGTGCCAGCAGGCGCGTGGGGGGAACTGAAGCTTTCTTT. The chain carries TRBV11-2 and TRBJ1-1; tentatively, D is TRBD1 (5 bases). In germline, CDR1 is SGHAT, CDR2 FQNNGV. The V end was cut by 6 bases, the J end by 5 bases, with 13 bases between. This CDR3 region has 13 residues.

The chain combines TRBV2 with TRBJ1-2, with D tentatively TRBD1 (6 bases). This CDR3 has 15 residues. Per the germline V gene, CDR1 is SNHLY and CDR2 is FYNNEI. The V end was cut by 6 bases, the J end by 0 bases, with 14 bases between. CDR3 DNA sequence: TGTGCCAGCAGCCGGGACACCCAAGCTAACTATGGCTACACCTTC. This sequence encodes CASSRDTQANYGYTF.

In its sample, this clone was seen a few times. Other nucleotide sequences from this sample produce the same CDR3. The genes are TRBV7-9 and TRBJ1-5; possible D gene TRBD1, 5 bases. Per the germline V gene, CDR1 is SEHNR and CDR2 is FQNEAQ (reference sequence). This CDR3 has 12 residues. V was clipped by 3 bases and J by 6 bases, with 6 bases between them. The CDR3 coding sequence is TGTGCCAGCAGCTTGGGGGGTCAGCCCCAGCATTTT. This gives the protein CASSLGGQPQHF.

This clone was counted only a few times. The chain is built from TRBV6-5 and TRBJ1-1, with no clear D. V was clipped by 10 bases and J by 6 bases, with 18 bases between them. This CDR3 is 13 amino acids long. Germline values: CDR1 MNHEY, CDR2 SVGAGI. The CDR3 sequence is CAIQRPPRPEAFF. DNA for the CDR3: TGTGCCATCCAGCGCCCACCACGTCCTGAAGCTTTCTTT.

This clone was seen only a few times. This rearrangement joins TRBV28 to TRBJ1-6; tentatively, D is TRBD1 (5 bases). The length of the CDR3 is 16 residues. The V end was cut by 4 bases, the J end by 0 bases, with 10 bases between. Germline V CDR1 and CDR2: MDHEN, SYDVKM. The CDR3 loop is CASSSGGSSYNSPLHF. The CDR3 nucleotides are TGTGCCAGCAGTTCCGGGGGGAGCTCCTATAATTCACCCCTCCACTTT.

V and J are TRBV28 and TRBJ2-6; D ambiguous. CDR1 and CDR2 (germline): MDHEN, SYDVKM. Deletions cut 1 base from V and 2 bases from J, with 12 bases between. The length of the CDR3 is 17 residues. CDR3 coding DNA: TGTGCCAGCAGTTTATCCCCCGTTAATACTGGGGCCAACGTCCTGACTTTC. It is translated as CASSLSPVNTGANVLTF.

This clone was seen a single time. This sequence joins TRBV13 and TRBJ1-4; a possible D gene is TRBD1 (5 bases). Trimming cost V 4 bases and J 7 bases, with 10 bases left between them. Germline V gene sequence: CDR1 PRHDT, CDR2 FYEKMQ (reference sequence). The CDR3 is made up of 13 amino acids. The CDR3 sequence: CASSWQGSEKLFF. The CDR3 DNA is TGTGCCAGCAGCTGGCAGGGTAGTGAAAAACTGTTTTTT.

This chain uses TRBV3-1 (or the pseudogene TRBV3-2) with TRBJ2-3; D is uncertain. V was shortened by 3 bases and J by 2 bases, with 3 bases between the two germline ends. This CDR3 region has 12 residues. Germline CDR1 LGHDT, CDR2 YNNKEL (reference sequence). This CDR3 is CASSHFTDTQYF. For the CDR3, the DNA is TGTGCCAGCAGCCACTTCACAGATACGCAGTATTTT.

This rearrangement joins TRBV27 to TRBJ1-4, with D perhaps TRBD1 (6 bases). Germline CDR1 MNHEY, CDR2 SMNVEV (reference sequence). The length of the CDR3 is 14 residues. The V gene lost 8 bases and the J gene lost 7 bases, with 17 bases spanning the gap. The CDR3 bases are TGTGCCAGCCGCCCGGGGGGCGCAGGTGAAAAACTGTTTTTT. Its translation: CASRPGGAGEKLFF.

In DNA, the CDR3 is TGTGCCAGCAGTGGACAGGGGGCGAACTATGGCTACACCTTC. Its translation: CASSGQGANYGYTF. The rearrangement links TRBV2 to TRBJ1-2; TRBD1 matches at 10 bases. This CDR3 region has 14 residues. Looked up from germline, CDR1 is SNHLY and CDR2 is FYNNEI. V shed 4 bases and J 2 bases; nucleotides not matched to a gene: 1.

V gene TRBV5-5 combines with J gene TRBJ1-1; tentatively, D is TRBD1 (5 bases). V was clipped by 0 bases and J by 10 bases, with 16 bases between them. Germline V gene lookup returns CDR1 SGHKS and CDR2 YYEKEE (reference sequence). This CDR3 is built from 14 residues. The CDR3 spells CASSLGPFAGGAFF. The CDR3 DNA follows: TGTGCCAGCAGCTTGGGCCCTTTCGCGGGGGGAGCTTTCTTT.

The chain uses TRBV5-1 and TRBJ2-5; the match to TRBD2 covers 7 bases. Trimming took 2 bases from V and 3 from J; bases not matched to a gene: 4. The CDR3 totals 14 residues. Germline CDR1 SGHRS, CDR2 YFSETQ. CDR3 nucleotides: TGCGCCAGCAGCTTAGGTGGGGGGGAAGAGACCCAGTACTTC. It encodes CASSLGGGEETQYF.